These 27 T cell receptor beta chains were sequenced from one sample in a study of long-term antiretroviral therapy in people with HIV. The immunoSEQ assay was v3.0, run at survey level. The data were produced by immunoSEQ multiplex PCR, yet TCRdb's version contains in-frame clones alone and is incomplete. The repertoire consists of approximately 36,000 clones, with approximately 80% occurring once and the leading ten covering about 5.7%. The sample here was unsorted PBMCs, taken 0.6 years after starting antiretroviral therapy. The source is a man younger than 35 with HIV.

The V call is TRBV5-1, the J call TRBJ2-7, with 7 bases matching TRBD1. V was pared by 0 bases and J by 4 bases, with 7 bases of the junction left unmatched. There are 15 residues in the CDR3. CDR1 is SGHRS, CDR2 YFSETQ, per germline. The CDR3 DNA reads as TGCGCCAGCAGCTTGGAATTGGGACAGATTTACGAGCAGTACTTC. Its protein product is CASSLELGQIYEQYF.

V gene TRBV6-5 combines with J gene TRBJ1-1; 9 positions agree with TRBD1. The length of the CDR3 is 14 residues. With 8 bases clipped from V and 4 bases from J, the junction kept 8 bases outside the gene matches. Germline lookup yields CDR1 MNHEY and CDR2 SVGAGI. The CDR3 sequence is CASSGTGSGTEAFF. CDR3 nucleotides: TGTGCCAGCTCCGGGACAGGGTCGGGCACTGAAGCTTTCTTT.

V is TRBV19 and J is TRBJ2-6; 7 bases align to TRBD2. With 7 bases clipped from V and 4 bases from J, the junction kept 16 bases outside the gene matches. Per the germline V gene, CDR1 is LNHDA and CDR2 is SQIVND (reference sequence). The CDR3 is 18 amino acids. The CDR3 spells CASNLGGSPGIGANVLTF. CDR3 sequence (DNA): TGTGCCAGTAATTTGGGGGGGTCACCTGGTATCGGGGCCAACGTCCTGACTTTC.

A single count supports this clone. This chain joins TRBV19 and TRBJ2-7; D possibly corresponds to TRBD1 (6 bases). Trimming stripped 1 base from V and 1 base from J, with 17 bases between. Germline CDR1 is LNHDA and CDR2 is SQIVND (reference sequence). This CDR3 is 17 amino acids long. CDR3 loop: CASSIGTDIVRSYEQYF. The CDR3 DNA follows: TGTGCCAGTAGTATAGGGACAGATATAGTGCGGTCCTACGAGCAGTACTTC.

The chain links TRBV14 to TRBJ2-2, with 10 positions matching TRBD2. The V segment lost 2 bases and the J segment 2 bases; nucleotides outside the gene matches: 8. The CDR3 totals 18 residues. CDR1 SGHDN and CDR2 FVKESK come from the germline V gene. CDR3 in amino acids: CASSQFGLAAPNTGELFF. The CDR3 DNA follows: TGTGCCAGCAGCCAATTTGGACTAGCGGCACCTAACACCGGGGAGCTGTTTTTT. Together with reference TRBV14 and TRBJ2-2, the CDR3 gives the full variable domain: EAGVTQFPSHSVIEKGQTVTLRCDPISGHDNLYWYRRVMGKEIKFLLHFVKESKQDESGMPNNRFLAERTGGTYSTLKVQPAELEDSGVYFCASSQFGLAAPNTGELFFGEGSRLTVL.

The chain carries TRBV9 and TRBJ2-7; possibly TRBD1 for D (6 bases). Looked up from germline, CDR1 is SGDLS and CDR2 is YYNGEE. Trimming removed 0 bases at V and 2 bases at J, with 9 bases between. The CDR3 totals 14 residues. The CDR3: CASSVGQETYEQYF. The CDR3 DNA is TGTGCCAGCAGCGTAGGACAGGAAACCTACGAGCAGTACTTC.

The chain employs TRBV9 and TRBJ2-1; the D gene could be TRBD1 or TRBD2 (5 bases each). Germline-derived CDR1 and CDR2 are SGDLS and YYNGEE. Deletions cut 3 bases from V and 4 bases from J, with 17 bases between. The CDR3 loop spans 16 amino acids. The CDR3 DNA sequence: TGTGCCAGCAGCGGTGGTTGGGGGTCCCAATACAATGAGCAGTTCTTC. Translating it yields CASSGGWGSQYNEQFF.

The rearrangement joins TRBV27 to TRBJ2-2; no firm D call. V lost 2 bases to trimming and J lost 1 base, with 2 bases between them. The germline V gene encodes CDR1 MNHEY and CDR2 SMNVEV (reference sequence). The CDR3 runs to 13 residues. The CDR3 DNA reads as TGTGCCAGCAGTTTACTGAACACCGGGGAGCTGTTTTTT. Protein: CASSLLNTGELFF.

The chain combines TRBV5-5 with TRBJ1-4; D unresolved. The CDR3 contains 13 residues. CDR1 and CDR2 (germline): SGHKS, YYEKEE (reference sequence). Trimming shortened V by 0 bases and J by 5 bases, and 5 bases separated the two germline ends. The CDR3 reads CASSLDLNEKLFF. The CDR3 region has the DNA TGTGCCAGCAGCTTGGATCTGAATGAAAAACTGTTTTTT.

V is TRBV15 and J is TRBJ2-7, with D unclear. The CDR3 is 15 residues long. Germline V lookup: CDR1 LNHNV, CDR2 YYDKDF (reference sequence). V shed 3 bases and J shed 3 bases, with 15 bases lying between them. CDR3 sequence: CATSSQTKVFYEQYF. The CDR3 nucleotides read TGTGCCACCAGCAGCCAGACGAAAGTCTTCTACGAGCAGTACTTC. The full variable domain, in which reference TRBV15 and TRBJ2-7 provide the parts outside the CDR3, is DAMVIQNPRYQVTQFGKPVTLSCSQTLNHNVMYWYQQKSSQAPKLLFHYYDKDFNNEADTPDNFQSRRPNTSFCFLDIRSPGLGDTAMYLCATSSQTKVFYEQYFGPGTRLTVT.

This clone was recorded only once. The V call is TRBV6-1, the J call TRBJ1-2; D is perhaps TRBD1 (5 bases). CDR1 MNHNS and CDR2 SASEGT come from the germline V gene. The CDR3 loop spans 15 amino acids. The ends were cut back, 0 bases at V and 3 bases at J, with 11 bases in the middle. The CDR3 DNA sequence: TGTGCCAGCAGTGAAGCCTCCGGGACGGACTATGGCTACACCTTC. Translation: CASSEASGTDYGYTF.

To note about this clone: The sample holds other DNA sequences that translate to the same CDR3. The chain combines TRBV19 with TRBJ2-7; 10 bases are a match to TRBD1. Trimming at V came to 3 bases and at J to 3 bases, leaving 2 bases not matched to a gene. CDR1 LNHDA and CDR2 SQIVND come from the germline V gene (reference sequence). This CDR3 comprises 14 residues. CDR3 in amino acids: CASSMTGGIYEQYF. CDR3 nucleotides: TGTGCCAGTAGTATGACAGGGGGCATCTACGAGCAGTACTTC. Full variable domain (missing parts from reference TRBV19 and TRBJ2-7): DGGITQSPKYLFRKEGQNVTLSCEQNLNHDAMYWYRQDPGQGLRLIYYSQIVNDFQKGDIAEGYSVSREKKESFPLTVTSAQKNPTAFYLCASSMTGGIYEQYFGPGTRLTVT.

The gene calls are TRBV2 and TRBJ2-7, with D tentatively TRBD1 (6 bases). From germline, CDR1 is SNHLY and CDR2 FYNNEI. The CDR3 is 14 residues long. V was clipped by 5 bases and J by 0 bases, with 11 bases between them. CDR3: CASSRQAVSYEQYF. The DNA for the CDR3 is TGTGCCAGCAGTAGACAGGCCGTCTCCTACGAGCAGTACTTC. The whole variable domain, remainder taken from reference TRBV2 and TRBJ2-7, is EPEVTQTPSHQVTQMGQEVILRCVPISNHLYFYWYRQILGQKVEFLVSFYNNEISEKSEIFDDQFSVERPDGSNFTLKIRSTKLEDSAMYFCASSRQAVSYEQYFGPGTRLTVT.

CDR3 sequence: CASSATTGWETNEKLFF. The CDR3 nucleotides are TGTGCCAGCAGCGCGACGACAGGATGGGAAACTAATGAAAAACTGTTTTTT. J is TRBJ1-4 and V is TRBV28; D perhaps matches TRBD1 (6 bases). The V gene lost 6 bases and the J gene lost 1 base, with 18 bases spanning the gap. CDR1 and CDR2 from the germline V gene are MDHEN and SYDVKM. The CDR3 has 17 amino acids.

This chain connects TRBV29-1 to TRBJ1-3; unclear D gene. CDR3 length: 11 residues. The germline V gene has CDR1 SQVTM and CDR2 ANQGSEA. V lost 7 bases and J 1 base, leaving 5 bases between the germline ends. The CDR3 region is CSARSGNTIYF. The CDR3 DNA follows: TGCAGCGCCAGGTCTGGAAACACCATATATTTT.

J is TRBJ1-2 and V is TRBV4-1, with D possibly TRBD1 on 6 matching bases. The V and J ends lost 4 bases and 0 bases respectively, with 15 bases between them. Per germline, CDR1 MGHRA and CDR2 YSYEKL. The CDR3 contains 16 residues. CDR3 region: CASSLTSGESNYGYTF. The CDR3 region has the DNA TGCGCCAGCAGCCTTACCTCAGGGGAATCTAACTATGGCTACACCTTC.

The chain is built from TRBV27 and TRBJ2-3; no definite D call. V was trimmed by 2 bases and J by 2 bases, leaving 8 bases between them. The CDR3 is 14 amino acids. Germline V gene lookup returns CDR1 MNHEY and CDR2 SMNVEV (reference sequence). CDR3 sequence reads: CASSLRWITDTQYF. The DNA of the CDR3 is TGTGCCAGCAGTTTAAGGTGGATCACAGATACGCAGTATTTT.

The chain recombines TRBV7-2 with TRBJ2-7, with D uncertain. This CDR3 is built from 13 residues. V gave up 0 bases and J gave up 4 bases, with 7 bases separating them. The germline V gene has CDR1 SGHTA and CDR2 FQGNSA. Here the CDR3 reads CASSLAYRYEQYF. The CDR3 DNA follows: TGTGCCAGCAGCTTAGCTTACCGGTACGAGCAGTACTTC.

The chain joins TRBV6-5 to TRBJ1-1; D gene ambiguous. V lost 6 bases and J lost 5, with 13 bases in between. Germline V gives CDR1 MNHEY, CDR2 SVGAGI. The CDR3 contains 13 residues. As DNA, the CDR3 is TGTGCCAGCAGACTCCGGGAAGGTACTGAAGCTTTCTTT. It translates to CASRLREGTEAFF.

J is TRBJ2-7 and V is TRBV6-1; 9 bases align to TRBD2. This CDR3 comprises 14 residues. Germline CDR1 MNHNS, CDR2 SASEGT. Germline trimming cut 6 bases from V and 1 base from J; bases unmatched to any gene: 4. CDR3 sequence: CASRFSGRSYEQYF. The CDR3 DNA is TGTGCCAGCAGGTTTAGCGGGAGATCCTACGAGCAGTACTTC.

V gene TRBV5-4 combines with J gene TRBJ2-2, with D possibly matching TRBD2 (5 bases). The CDR3 is 12 amino acids. Germline lookup yields CDR1 SGHNT and CDR2 YYREEE (reference sequence). V lost 4 bases and J 6 bases, leaving 7 bases between the germline ends. The CDR3 sequence is CASSGSPGELFF. The CDR3 DNA sequence: TGTGCCAGCAGCGGGAGCCCCGGGGAGCTGTTTTTT.

The CDR3 DNA is TGTGCCAGTAGTATAGGGGTTCCTGGGGCCAACGTCCTGACTTTC. This gives the protein CASSIGVPGANVLTF. V gene TRBV19 combines with J gene TRBJ2-6, with no clear D. There are 15 residues in the CDR3. With 1 base removed from V and 2 bases from J, the gap between germline ends came to 6 bases. CDR1 and CDR2 from the germline V gene are LNHDA and SQIVND (reference sequence).

V gene TRBV11-2 combines with J gene TRBJ2-5, with a weak D call TRBD2 (6 bases). Trimming pared 1 base from V and 2 bases from J, leaving 8 bases between. Germline V lookup: CDR1 SGHAT, CDR2 FQNNGV. The CDR3 is 14 residues long. CDR3 residues: CASSLAGVQETQYF. In nucleotides, the CDR3 is TGTGCCAGCAGCTTAGCGGGGGTACAAGAGACCCAGTACTTC.

The CDR3 protein is CASSLTSTYEQYF. The CDR3 bases are TGTGCCAGCAGCTTAACTAGCACCTACGAGCAGTACTTC. This rearrangement joins TRBV5-6 to TRBJ2-7; tentative D call: TRBD2 (6 bases). V gave up 2 bases and J gave up 2 bases, with 8 bases separating them. Looked up from germline, CDR1 is SGHDT and CDR2 is YYEEEE. The CDR3 runs 13 residues.

The CDR3 loop reads CASSRTRNNHNEQFF. CDR3 coding DNA: TGTGCCAGCAGCCGAACTAGGAACAACCACAATGAGCAGTTCTTC. The chain carries TRBV7-8 and TRBJ2-1; a possible D gene is TRBD2 (5 bases). V lost 5 bases, J lost 5 bases, and 16 bases lay in between. Germline CDR1 and CDR2: SGHVS and FQNEAQ. The CDR3 contains 15 residues.

The V call is TRBV5-1, the J call TRBJ1-1, with 11 nucleotides matching TRBD1. The CDR3 length is 15 residues. CDR1 SGHRS and CDR2 YFSETQ come from the germline V gene. With V trimmed by 0 bases and J by 10 bases, 8 bases remained unmatched. The CDR3 DNA follows: TGCGCCAGCAGCTTGGACCCCGGGACAGGGGGGGGAGCTTTCTTT. Amino acids: CASSLDPGTGGGAFF. The entire variable domain, with the rest obtained from reference TRBV5-1 and TRBJ1-1, is as follows: KAGVTQTPRYLIKTRGQQVTLSCSPISGHRSVSWYQQTPGQGLQFLFEYFSETQRNKGNFPGRFSGRQFSNSRSEMNVSTLELGDSALYLCASSLDPGTGGGAFFGQGTRLTVV.

This rearrangement joins TRBV4-3 to TRBJ1-1, with TRBD1 identical over 7 bases. Trimming removed 0 bases from V and 5 bases from J; junction bases left unmatched: 3. The CDR3 length is 14 residues. CDR1 and CDR2 from the germline V gene are LGHNA and YSLEER. The chain's CDR3 is CASSQEQGLTEAFF. The DNA for the CDR3 is TGCGCCAGCAGCCAAGAACAGGGGCTGACTGAAGCTTTCTTT.